The TCR beta chain under discussion was sequenced for a study of cytomegalovirus exposure and HLA in healthy donors. Though probably carrying unrecorded immune exposures, donors were nominally healthy at sampling. CDR1 and CDR2 from the germline V gene are SGHTA and FQGNSA. Trimming removed 0 bases from V and 2 bases from J; junction bases left unmatched: 9. CDR3 length equals 18 residues. Primers: 60 Vbeta forward and 13 Jbeta reverse. Per the original methods: A later analysis counted 70 million to 85 million unique TCR beta chains, some 11 million shared. Profiled with immunoSEQ multiplex PCR; TCRdb holds only in-frame clones, not every one. Clone size and the V and J calls come from that table; the DNA yielded D and trimming. The table has about 200,000 clones, 65% to 90% seen once. Points on this clone: The antigen is unknown.

Findings of the study overall: The listing of roughly 160 TCR beta chains classed them as cytomegalovirus-associated. Testing in vitro showed a few CMV-associated chains specific for CMV antigens.

V gene TRBV7-2 combines with J gene TRBJ2-7, with TRBD2 identical over 11 bases. The sequenced sample consisted of PBMCs. The clonotype originates from a woman in her forties or fifties in good health and CMV-seronegative. DNA of the CDR3: TGTGCCAGCAGCTTAGCCGAAACGGGACTAGCGGTTCCCTACGAGCAGTACTTC. Its translation is CASSLAETGLAVPYEQYF.